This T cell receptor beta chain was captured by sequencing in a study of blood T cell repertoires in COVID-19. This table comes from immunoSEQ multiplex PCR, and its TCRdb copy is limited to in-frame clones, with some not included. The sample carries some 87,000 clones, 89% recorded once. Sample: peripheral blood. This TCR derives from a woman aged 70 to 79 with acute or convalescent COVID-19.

The CDR3 bases are TGCGCCAGCACGAGACAGGGAGAGACCCAGTACTTC. It is translated as CASTRQGETQYF. V is TRBV5-1 and J is TRBJ2-5, with 7 bases lining up with TRBD1. The CDR3 runs 12 residues. With 6 bases clipped from V and 4 bases from J, the junction kept 3 bases outside the gene matches. Germline V CDR1 and CDR2: SGHRS, YFSETQ.